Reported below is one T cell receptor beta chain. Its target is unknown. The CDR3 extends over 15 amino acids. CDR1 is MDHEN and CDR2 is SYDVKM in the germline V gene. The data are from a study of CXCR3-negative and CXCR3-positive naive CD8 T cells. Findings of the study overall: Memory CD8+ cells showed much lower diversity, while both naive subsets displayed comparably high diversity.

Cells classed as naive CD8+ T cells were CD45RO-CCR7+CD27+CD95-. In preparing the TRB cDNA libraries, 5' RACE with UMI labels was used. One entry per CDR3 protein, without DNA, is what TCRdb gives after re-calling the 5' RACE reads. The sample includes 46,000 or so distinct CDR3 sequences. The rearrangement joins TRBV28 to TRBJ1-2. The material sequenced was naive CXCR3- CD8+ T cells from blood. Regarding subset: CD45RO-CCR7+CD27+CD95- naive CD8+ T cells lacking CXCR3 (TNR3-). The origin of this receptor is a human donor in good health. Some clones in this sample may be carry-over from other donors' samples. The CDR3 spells CASRNRGVAFYGYTF.